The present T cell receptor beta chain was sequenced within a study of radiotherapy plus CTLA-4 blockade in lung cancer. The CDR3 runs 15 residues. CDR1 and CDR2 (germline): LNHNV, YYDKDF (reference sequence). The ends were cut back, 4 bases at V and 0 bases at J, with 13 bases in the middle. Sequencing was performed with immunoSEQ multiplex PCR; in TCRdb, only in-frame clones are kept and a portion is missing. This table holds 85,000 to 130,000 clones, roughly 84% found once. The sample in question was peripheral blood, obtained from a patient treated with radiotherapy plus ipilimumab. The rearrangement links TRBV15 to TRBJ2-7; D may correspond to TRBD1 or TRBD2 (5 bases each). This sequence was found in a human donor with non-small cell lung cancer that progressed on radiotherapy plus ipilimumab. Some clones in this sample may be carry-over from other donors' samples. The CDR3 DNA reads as TGTGCCACCAGCATAGAGAAGGGGAGCTCCTACGAGCAGTACTTC. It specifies CATSIEKGSSYEQYF.